The entry below gives a single TCR beta chain sequence along with its context. This record comes from a study of shared clonotypes between healthy human individuals. The CDR3 is 17 amino acids. CDR1 is SGDLS, CDR2 YYNGEE, per germline. V lost 3 bases to trimming and J lost 1 base; unmatched junction nucleotides: 12. CD45RO-negative cells were positively selected for CCR7, leaving out terminally differentiated effector memory CD45RA+ cells. Clones were read by immunoSEQ multiplex PCR, and TCRdb kept only the in-frame ones, dropping some. The sample comprises about 2.1 million clones, 85% to 95% of which are singletons, and about 1.7% rests with the top ten.

The TCR sequence derives from a man aged 18 to 29 in good health. Some clones in this sample may be carry-over from other donors' samples. The sequenced sample consisted of naive CD8+ T cells from PBMCs. V usage is TRBV9 and J usage is TRBJ2-5, with TRBD1 matching 7 bases. The CDR3, as DNA: TGTGCCAGCAGCGCAAGTTGGGCAGGGGGTACCCAAGAGACCCAGTACTTC. It translates to CASSASWAGGTQETQYF.